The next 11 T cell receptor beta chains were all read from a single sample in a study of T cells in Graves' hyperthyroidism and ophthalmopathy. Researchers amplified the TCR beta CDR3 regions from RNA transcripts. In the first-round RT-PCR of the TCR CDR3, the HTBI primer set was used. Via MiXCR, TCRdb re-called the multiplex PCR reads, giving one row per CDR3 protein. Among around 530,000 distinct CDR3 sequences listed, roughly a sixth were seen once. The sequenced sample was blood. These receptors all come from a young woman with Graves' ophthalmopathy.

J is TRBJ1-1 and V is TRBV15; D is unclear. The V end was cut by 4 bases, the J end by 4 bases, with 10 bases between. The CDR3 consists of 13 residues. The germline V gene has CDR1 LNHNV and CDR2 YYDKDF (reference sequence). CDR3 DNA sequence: TGTGCCACCAGCACGGTGGATCCCACTGAAGCTTTCTTT. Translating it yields CATSTVDPTEAFF.

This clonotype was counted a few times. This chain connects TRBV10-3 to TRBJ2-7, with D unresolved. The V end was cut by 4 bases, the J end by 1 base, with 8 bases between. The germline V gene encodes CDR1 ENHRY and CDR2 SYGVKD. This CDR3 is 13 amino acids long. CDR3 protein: CAISVSRSYEQYF. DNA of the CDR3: TGTGCCATCAGTGTATCGCGGTCCTACGAGCAGTACTTC.

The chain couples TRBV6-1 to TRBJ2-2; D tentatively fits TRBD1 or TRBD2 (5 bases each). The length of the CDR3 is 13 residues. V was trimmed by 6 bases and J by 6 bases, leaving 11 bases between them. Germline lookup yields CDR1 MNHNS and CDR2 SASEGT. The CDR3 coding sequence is TGTGCCAGCAGACGGGACGGGGCCGGGGAGCTGTTTTTT. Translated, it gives CASRRDGAGELFF.

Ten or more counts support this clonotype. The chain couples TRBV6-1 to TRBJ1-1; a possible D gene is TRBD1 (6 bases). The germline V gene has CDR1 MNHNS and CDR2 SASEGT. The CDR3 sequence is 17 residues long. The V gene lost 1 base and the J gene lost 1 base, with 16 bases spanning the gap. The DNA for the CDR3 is TGTGCCAGCAGTGAAGAGGAGACAGGTTGGACGAACACTGAAGCTTTCTTT. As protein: CASSEEETGWTNTEAFF.

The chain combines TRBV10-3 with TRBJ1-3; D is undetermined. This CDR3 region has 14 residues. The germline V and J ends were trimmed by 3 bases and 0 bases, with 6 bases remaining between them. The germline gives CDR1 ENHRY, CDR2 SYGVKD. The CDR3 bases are TGTGCCATCAGTGATTACGGCTCTGGAAACACCATATATTTT. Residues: CAISDYGSGNTIYF.

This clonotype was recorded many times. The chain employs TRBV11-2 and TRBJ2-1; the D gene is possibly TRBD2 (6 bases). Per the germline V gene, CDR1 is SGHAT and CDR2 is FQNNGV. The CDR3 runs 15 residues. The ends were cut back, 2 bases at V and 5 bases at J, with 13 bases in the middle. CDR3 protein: CASSLRTTDHNEQFF. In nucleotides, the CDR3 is TGTGCCAGCAGCTTAAGGACTACCGACCACAATGAGCAGTTCTTC.

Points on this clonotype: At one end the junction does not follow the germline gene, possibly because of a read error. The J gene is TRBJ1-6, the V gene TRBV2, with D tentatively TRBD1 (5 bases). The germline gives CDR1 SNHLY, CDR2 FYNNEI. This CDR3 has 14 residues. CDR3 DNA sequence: TGTGCCAGCAGTGAATCCAGGGCGAATTCACTCCTCCACTTT. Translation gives CASSESRANSLLHF.

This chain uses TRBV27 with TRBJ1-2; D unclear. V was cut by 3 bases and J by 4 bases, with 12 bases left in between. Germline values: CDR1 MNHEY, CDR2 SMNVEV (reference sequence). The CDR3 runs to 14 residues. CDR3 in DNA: TGTGCCAGCAGTTTGTCGCAGGCGGGCTATGGCTACACCTTC. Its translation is CASSLSQAGYGYTF.

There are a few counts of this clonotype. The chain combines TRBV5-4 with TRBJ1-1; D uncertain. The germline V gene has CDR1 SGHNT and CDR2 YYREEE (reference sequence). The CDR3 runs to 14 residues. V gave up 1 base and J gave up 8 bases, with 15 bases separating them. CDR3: CASSLPMSPLEAFF. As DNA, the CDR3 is TGTGCCAGCAGCTTGCCCATGTCACCTCTGGAAGCTTTCTTT.

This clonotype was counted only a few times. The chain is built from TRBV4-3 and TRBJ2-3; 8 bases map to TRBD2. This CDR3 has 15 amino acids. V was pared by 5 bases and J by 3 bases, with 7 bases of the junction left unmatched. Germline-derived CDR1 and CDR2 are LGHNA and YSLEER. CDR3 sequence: CASSVRGGRTDTQYF. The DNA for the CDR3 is TGCGCCAGCAGCGTTCGGGGGGGCCGGACAGATACGCAGTATTTT.

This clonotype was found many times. CDR3 region: CASSSSRDRFGYTF. The CDR3 bases are TGTGCCAGCAGCTCGTCCCGGGACAGGTTCGGCTACACCTTC. The J gene is TRBJ1-2, the V gene TRBV7-9, with 8 nucleotides matching TRBD1. Germline V gene data show CDR1 as SEHNR and CDR2 as FQNEAQ (reference sequence). The CDR3 has 14 amino acids. V lost 4 bases, J lost 8 bases, and 9 bases stayed unmatched.